A selection of T cell receptor beta chains follows, all from one sample in a study of shared clonotypes between healthy human individuals. Sequencing was performed with immunoSEQ multiplex PCR; in TCRdb, only in-frame clones are kept and a portion is missing. The sample yields some 2,000,000 clones, over 85% seen once. The sequenced material came from naive CD8+ T cells sorted from blood. The receptors originated from a man aged 18 to 29 in good health. The CDR3 runs from the conserved cysteine through the conserved F or W. Fields, in order: CDR3 protein, CDR3 DNA, D gene, clone size, V gene, J gene. The D gene is left open where the match is weak. Size values are once, few and many counts, or a class for expanded clones, and some rows have none.

cdr3_aa: CASSPTPAGGLVEKLFF
cdr3_nt: TGTGCCAGCAGTCCTACCCCTGCCGGGGGGCTTGTTGAAAAACTGTTTTTT
d_call: .
clone_size: .
v_call: TRBV28
j_call: TRBJ1-4

cdr3_aa: CASSLAQGIYNEQFF
cdr3_nt: TGTGCCAGCAGCTTAGCGCAGGGGATATACAATGAGCAGTTCTTC
d_call: .
clone_size: once
v_call: TRBV7-2
j_call: TRBJ2-1

cdr3_aa: CASSPRAGTSYEQYF
cdr3_nt: TGTGCCAGCAGCCCAAGGGCAGGGACATCCTACGAGCAGTACTTC
d_call: .
clone_size: .
v_call: TRBV9
j_call: TRBJ2-7

cdr3_aa: CASRPRTSGGWSYEQYF
cdr3_nt: TGTGCCAGCAGGCCTAGGACTAGCGGGGGGTGGTCCTACGAGCAGTACTTC
d_call: TRBD2
clone_size: .
v_call: TRBV2
j_call: TRBJ2-7

cdr3_aa: CASSLPAAGGPGNEQFF
cdr3_nt: TGTGCCAGTAGTCTGCCGGCGGCGGGAGGGCCGGGGAATGAGCAGTTCTTC
d_call: TRBD2
clone_size: .
v_call: TRBV19
j_call: TRBJ2-1

cdr3_aa: CASSMHPGQGVETQYF
cdr3_nt: TGTGCCAGTAGTATGCATCCGGGACAGGGAGTGGAGACCCAGTACTTC
d_call: TRBD1
clone_size: .
v_call: TRBV19
j_call: TRBJ2-5

cdr3_aa: CASSLHTEIEETQYF
cdr3_nt: TGTGCCAGCAGCCTACACACTGAGATAGAAGAGACCCAGTACTTC
d_call: .
clone_size: .
v_call: TRBV7-9
j_call: TRBJ2-5

cdr3_aa: CASSGWGGPSYNEQFF
cdr3_nt: TGTGCCAGCAGTGGATGGGGAGGACCATCCTACAATGAGCAGTTCTTC
d_call: .
clone_size: .
v_call: TRBV27
j_call: TRBJ2-1

cdr3_aa: CASSAAAGADYEQYF
cdr3_nt: TGTGCCAGCAGCGCGGCGGCGGGGGCGGACTACGAGCAGTACTTC
d_call: .
clone_size: .
v_call: TRBV9
j_call: TRBJ2-7

cdr3_aa: CASSSSAFSYNEQFF
cdr3_nt: TGTGCCAGCAGTTCGAGTGCCTTCTCCTACAATGAGCAGTTCTTC
d_call: .
clone_size: .
v_call: TRBV27
j_call: TRBJ2-1

cdr3_aa: CASSHPARDGSSPLHF
cdr3_nt: TGCGCCAGCAGCCACCCCGCCCGGGACGGGTCTTCACCCCTCCACTTT
d_call: .
clone_size: few
v_call: TRBV5-1
j_call: TRBJ1-6